This T cell receptor beta chain was captured by sequencing in a study of blood T cell repertoires in COVID-19. As for the study in general: Samples of COVID-19 (acute and convalescent) were obtained from the United States, Italy and Spain.

V lost 7 bases to trimming and J lost 7 bases; unmatched junction nucleotides: 6. The CDR3 has 12 residues. Original methodology: For nucleated cells, counts were estimated from reference gene primer amplification. Data came from immunoSEQ multiplex PCR; TCRdb stores just in-frame clones and leaves some out. V, J and clone size are those of that table, while D and trimming were read from the DNA. The sample yields 55,000 to 65,000 clones, about nine tenths seen once. The sequenced material came from peripheral blood. This TCR derives from a human donor with active COVID-19. The donor label of this sample is uncertain. The gene calls are TRBV12-3 or TRBV12-4 and TRBJ1-1; 7 nucleotides line up with TRBD1. The CDR3 loop reads CASTQRTGEAFF. The CDR3 bases are TGTGCCAGCACCCAACGGACAGGTGAAGCTTTCTTT.